The 27 T cell receptor beta chains below all came from one sample that was sequenced in a study of shared clonotypes between healthy human individuals. Assay: immunoSEQ multiplex PCR; the TCRdb copy retains only in-frame clones and omits some. The sample consists of 2 million to 3 million clones, roughly 92% of them appearing once. Sequenced: naive CD4+ T cells sorted from blood. Subset: CD45RA+ positively selected. The receptors were gathered from a man aged 18 to 29 in good health.

The chain has TRBV2 and TRBJ2-7; possibly TRBD2 for D (5 bases). Deletions cut 5 bases from V and 5 bases from J, with 10 bases between. The germline CDR1 and CDR2 sequences are SNHLY and FYNNEI. This CDR3 is built from 12 residues. CDR3 in DNA: TGTGCCAGCAGTAAACTAGTAAACGAGCAGTACTTC. Its translation: CASSKLVNEQYF.

A note on this clone: The same CDR3 arises from other DNA sequences in this sample as well. The CDR3: CASRRLAGGYEQYF. CDR3 bases: TGTGCCAGCAGGAGACTAGCGGGGGGATACGAGCAGTACTTC. V is TRBV6-5 and J is TRBJ2-7; 13 nucleotides match TRBD2. Trimming took 6 bases from V and 4 from J; bases not matched to a gene: 3. The CDR3 is 14 residues long. Per germline, CDR1 MNHEY and CDR2 SVGAGI.

This clone was counted a single time. The chain recombines TRBV30 with TRBJ1-4; D ambiguous. CDR1 and CDR2 (germline): GTSNPN, SVGIG (reference sequence). The length of the CDR3 is 13 residues. V was cut by 4 bases and J by 8 bases, with 14 bases left in between. CDR3 in amino acids: CAWKQEGREKLFF. The CDR3 DNA follows: TGTGCCTGGAAACAAGAGGGTCGGGAAAAACTGTTTTTT.

The rearrangement joins TRBV21-1 to TRBJ2-1. TRBV21-1 constitutes a pseudogene. CDR3 length: 8 amino acids. The CDR3 DNA sequence: TGTGCCAGCAGGGAGCAGTTCTTC. Protein sequence: CASREQFF.

V and J are TRBV11-2 and TRBJ1-2; D unclear. The CDR3 loop spans 13 amino acids. Trimming removed 1 base from V and 7 bases from J, with 10 bases in between. The germline V gene encodes CDR1 SGHAT and CDR2 FQNNGV. The CDR3, as DNA: TGTGCCAGCAGCTTAGGGTATAGTGGTGGCTACACCTTC. Amino acids: CASSLGYSGGYTF.

This chain connects TRBV5-1 to TRBJ2-3; 9 bases are shared with TRBD1. This CDR3 has 16 residues. CDR1 and CDR2 from the germline V gene are SGHRS and YFSETQ. V shed 3 bases and J 5 bases; nucleotides not matched to a gene: 10. The CDR3, as DNA: TGCGCCAGCAGCTCACCGGGACAGGGTCTTGGAGATACGCAGTATTTT. It is translated as CASSSPGQGLGDTQYF.

Worth noting for this clone: Other DNA sequences in the sample encode the same CDR3. This chain joins TRBV6-6 and TRBJ2-1; 9 positions agree with TRBD2. The CDR3 length is 13 residues. From germline, CDR1 is MNHNY and CDR2 SVGAGI (reference sequence). The ends lost 4 bases at V and 10 bases at J; junction bases unmatched: 5. The CDR3 DNA reads TGTGCCAGCAGTTTGGGACTAGCCGGCGAGCAGTTCTTC. It is translated as CASSLGLAGEQFF.

The chain couples TRBV27 to TRBJ2-5; D not certain. This CDR3 comprises 13 residues. V dropped 3 bases and J dropped 5 bases, with 10 bases sitting between them. In germline, CDR1 is MNHEY, CDR2 SMNVEV (reference sequence). The DNA for the CDR3 is TGTGCCAGCAGTTTCGTCAGTAGTGAGACCCAGTACTTC. Translating gives CASSFVSSETQYF.

This sequence joins TRBV5-1 and TRBJ2-5; D is tentatively TRBD1 or TRBD2 (6 bases each). The CDR3 has 14 residues. V lost 2 bases to trimming and J lost 5 bases, with 13 bases between them. CDR1 and CDR2 (germline): SGHRS, YFSETQ. The CDR3 DNA is TGCGCCAGCAGCTTATCGGGGGCCCGGGAGACCCAGTACTTC. Translated, it gives CASSLSGARETQYF.

The gene calls are TRBV30 and TRBJ2-1, with 10 bases fitting TRBD1. CDR3 length: 16 amino acids. V lost 0 bases, J lost 4 bases, and 6 bases stayed unmatched. Germline-derived CDR1 and CDR2 are GTSNPN and SVGIG (reference sequence). CDR3 region: CAWSVLRTGGYNEQFF. CDR3 sequence (DNA): TGTGCCTGGAGTGTACTAAGGACAGGGGGTTACAATGAGCAGTTCTTC.

The V gene is TRBV28, the J gene TRBJ1-4; D remains ambiguous. Germline loops: CDR1 MDHEN, CDR2 SYDVKM. The CDR3 runs 14 residues. V was shortened by 6 bases and J by 3 bases, with 11 bases between the two germline ends. The CDR3 spells CASRVTLPNEKLFF. The CDR3 DNA reads as TGTGCCAGCAGGGTGACATTGCCTAATGAAAAACTGTTTTTT.

The genes are TRBV27 and TRBJ2-5; 9 bases match TRBD2. The germline gives CDR1 MNHEY, CDR2 SMNVEV (reference sequence). CDR3 size: 15 residues. The V and J ends lost 5 bases and 4 bases, in that order; junction bases with no gene match: 8. The CDR3 sequence is CASSPSSGVTETQYF. In DNA form, the CDR3 reads TGTGCCAGCAGTCCTTCTAGCGGGGTCACAGAGACCCAGTACTTC.

The V call is TRBV7-9, the J call TRBJ1-4; 7 bases line up with TRBD1. Trimming took 5 bases from V and 10 from J; bases not matched to a gene: 10. CDR1 is SEHNR, CDR2 FQNEAQ, per germline (reference sequence). The CDR3 consists of 14 residues. The DNA for the CDR3 is TGTGCCAGCAGCCGAACAGGGGCCGGGAGAAAACTGTTTTTT. Amino acids: CASSRTGAGRKLFF.

The V gene is TRBV7-8, the J gene TRBJ2-7; TRBD1 agrees at 8 bases. Germline V gene lookup returns CDR1 SGHVS and CDR2 FQNEAQ. CDR3 length: 13 residues. The V gene end was trimmed by 5 bases and the J gene end by 6 bases; junction bases not matched to a gene: 6. The CDR3 sequence: CASSGTGQGEQYF. In DNA, the CDR3 is TGTGCCAGCAGCGGGACAGGCCAGGGCGAGCAGTACTTC.

V gene TRBV19 combines with J gene TRBJ1-1; the D is unclear. The germline CDR1 and CDR2 sequences are LNHDA and SQIVND (reference sequence). The CDR3 is 14 amino acids. Trimming took off 5 bases at V and 1 base at J, with 11 bases between the two ends. In DNA, the CDR3 is TGTGCCAGTAGTGAAACCCCAGGGAACACTGAAGCTTTCTTT. Encoded protein: CASSETPGNTEAFF.

A single count supports this clone. Other DNA sequences within the sample encode an identical CDR3. The genes are TRBV5-4 and TRBJ2-7, with 10 bases aligning to TRBD2. The CDR3 runs to 15 residues. Germline V gives CDR1 SGHNT, CDR2 YYREEE (reference sequence). Germline trimming cut 1 base from V and 2 bases from J; bases unmatched to any gene: 3. CDR3 coding DNA: TGTGCCAGCAGCTTGTCCGGGACTAGCGCCTACGAGCAGTACTTC. This sequence encodes CASSLSGTSAYEQYF.

The genes are TRBV6-5 and TRBJ1-1, with a tentative D call TRBD1 (5 bases). CDR1 is MNHEY and CDR2 is SVGAGI in the germline V gene. V was cut by 0 bases and J by 2 bases, with 7 bases left in between. The CDR3 consists of 14 residues. This chain's CDR3 is CASSYSGVNTEAFF. The CDR3 DNA reads as TGTGCCAGCAGTTACTCAGGGGTAAACACTGAAGCTTTCTTT.

V gene TRBV5-1 combines with J gene TRBJ1-4; D gene uncertain. Trimming pared 2 bases from V and 7 bases from J, leaving 12 bases between. Looked up from germline, CDR1 is SGHRS and CDR2 is YFSETQ. The CDR3 length is 14 residues. The chain's CDR3 is CASSFNTGSEKLFF. The CDR3 nucleotides read TGCGCCAGCAGCTTCAACACCGGGAGTGAAAAACTGTTTTTT.

The genes are TRBV6-5 and TRBJ2-2, with 10 bases lining up with TRBD1. V trimming: 6 bases; J trimming: 6 bases; junction bases outside the gene matches: 7. Looked up from germline, CDR1 is MNHEY and CDR2 is SVGAGI. This CDR3 is built from 15 residues. The CDR3 region is CASRRRTGGSGELFF. The CDR3 region has the DNA TGTGCCAGCAGAAGGAGGACAGGGGGGTCCGGGGAGCTGTTTTTT.

The rearrangement uses TRBV5-1 and TRBJ2-7; 9 positions agree with TRBD2. This CDR3 region has 14 residues. CDR1 is SGHRS, CDR2 YFSETQ, per germline. V lost 4 bases, J lost 5 bases, and 7 bases stayed unmatched. In DNA form, the CDR3 reads TGCGCCAGCAGCCCGACTAGCGGAGGGGACGAGCAGTACTTC. Encoded protein: CASSPTSGGDEQYF. The full variable domain, its missing parts supplied by reference TRBV5-1 and TRBJ2-7, is KAGVTQTPRYLIKTRGQQVTLSCSPISGHRSVSWYQQTPGQGLQFLFEYFSETQRNKGNFPGRFSGRQFSNSRSEMNVSTLELGDSALYLCASSPTSGGDEQYFGPGTRLTVT.

The chain joins TRBV7-9 to TRBJ2-7; perhaps TRBD2 as D (5 bases). The CDR3 contains 12 residues. The germline V and J ends were trimmed by 9 bases and 3 bases, with 12 bases remaining between them. In germline, CDR1 is SEHNR, CDR2 FQNEAQ (reference sequence). The CDR3 region has the DNA TGTGCCAGTAAGAGGGAAGGCTACGAGCAGTACTTC. This codes for CASKREGYEQYF.

The chain employs TRBV23-1 and TRBJ1-1, with D unclear. TRBV23-1 is an ORF, and what it does is uncertain. This CDR3 has 14 amino acids. Between the trimmed V and J ends, which lost 3 bases and 1 base, there was a span of 9 bases. In nucleotides, the CDR3 is TGCGCCAGCAGTCACCCAGCGCCGAACACTGAAGCTTTCTTT. As protein: CASSHPAPNTEAFF.

V gene TRBV11-3 combines with J gene TRBJ2-7, with D uncertain. This CDR3 is built from 14 residues. Per the germline V gene, CDR1 is SGHNT and CDR2 is YENEEA. V lost 4 bases and J 0 bases, leaving 10 bases between the germline ends. CDR3 nucleotide sequence: TGTGCCAGCAGCTCGGACGGCGACTCCTACGAGCAGTACTTC. As protein: CASSSDGDSYEQYF.

The rearrangement uses TRBV5-4 and TRBJ1-4; D not resolved. The V end lost 0 bases, the J end lost 0 bases, and 9 bases lay between the germline ends. In germline, CDR1 is SGHNT, CDR2 YYREEE (reference sequence). The CDR3 is 16 amino acids. The CDR3 nucleotides are TGTGCCAGCAGCTTGGGCGCACCTGCAACTAATGAAAAACTGTTTTTT. This codes for CASSLGAPATNEKLFF.

This chain joins TRBV4-1 and TRBJ1-2; 9 bases fit TRBD1. Germline V gene data show CDR1 as MGHRA and CDR2 as YSYEKL. The V and J ends lost 3 bases and 7 bases, in that order; junction bases with no gene match: 12. This CDR3 has 16 amino acids. The CDR3: CASSHPSTGGAFGYTF. Here the CDR3 DNA reads TGCGCCAGCAGCCACCCGTCCACAGGGGGCGCCTTTGGCTACACCTTC.

J is TRBJ2-4 and V is TRBV15; perhaps TRBD2 as D (5 bases). The germline V gene has CDR1 LNHNV and CDR2 YYDKDF (reference sequence). V lost 5 bases and J lost 0, with 14 bases in between. This CDR3 comprises 16 residues. The CDR3 spells CATSGGRSIAKNIQYF. The CDR3 coding sequence is TGTGCCACCAGCGGAGGACGTTCTATAGCCAAAAACATTCAGTACTTC.

The CDR3 is CASSIQRQFRPDTQYF. CDR3 DNA sequence: TGTGCCAGCAGTATTCAGCGACAGTTTCGGCCAGATACGCAGTATTTT. The chain couples TRBV27 to TRBJ2-3; possibly TRBD1 for D (5 bases). The CDR3 consists of 16 residues. The germline V and J ends were trimmed by 5 bases and 4 bases, with 19 bases remaining between them. Germline CDR1 and CDR2: MNHEY and SMNVEV (reference sequence).